The 24 T cell receptor beta chains listed next were all sequenced from one sample in a study of T cell responses to AZD1222 COVID-19 vaccine. Produced via immunoSEQ multiplex PCR; TCRdb's table is partial and in-frame only. The sample includes about 66,000 clones, about 90% seen only once; the top ten take approximately 15%. This sample comprised peripheral blood, obtained on day 0 of AZD1222 vaccination. Receptor source: an adult in good health.

The chain has TRBV2 and TRBJ1-1; TRBD1 matches at 9 bases. Germline loops: CDR1 SNHLY, CDR2 FYNNEI. The CDR3 is 14 amino acids. Trimming removed 6 bases from V and 6 bases from J; junction bases left unmatched: 8. CDR3 sequence: CASRRQGGGSEAFF. The CDR3 DNA follows: TGTGCCAGCAGGCGACAGGGGGGCGGCTCTGAAGCTTTCTTT.

In its sample, this clone was seen a few times. The gene calls are TRBV29-1 and TRBJ2-3; TRBD2 aligns across 7 bases. The CDR3 covers 16 residues. The germline V gene encodes CDR1 SQVTM and CDR2 ANQGSEA. J lost 0 bases, V lost 3 bases, and 9 bases had no gene match. As DNA, the CDR3 is TGCAGCGTTGAGTATTCTTGGGGGGGTAGCACAGATACGCAGTATTTT. As protein: CSVEYSWGGSTDTQYF.

The chain has TRBV5-4 and TRBJ1-3; D unresolved. Looked up from germline, CDR1 is SGHNT and CDR2 is YYREEE (reference sequence). V lost 0 bases, J lost 6 bases, and 7 bases lay in between. The CDR3 runs 13 residues. CDR3 in DNA: TGTGCCAGCAGCTTGGGGACTCAAAACACCATATATTTT. Protein: CASSLGTQNTIYF.

This chain joins TRBV25-1 and TRBJ2-3; D call uncertain. This CDR3 contains 12 residues. The germline CDR1 and CDR2 sequences are MGHDK and SYGVNS. With 5 bases removed from V and 2 bases from J, the gap between germline ends came to 5 bases. CDR3 in amino acids: CASSYATDTQYF. The CDR3 bases are TGTGCCAGCAGTTACGCCACAGATACGCAGTATTTT.

The chain joins TRBV28 to TRBJ2-1; D may be TRBD2 (6 bases). The ends were cut back, 7 bases at V and 0 bases at J, with 19 bases in the middle. Looked up from germline, CDR1 is MDHEN and CDR2 is SYDVKM. This CDR3 comprises 17 residues. In nucleotides, the CDR3 is TGTGCCAGCACCATCAACTCCGGGAGCCGCTCCTACAATGAGCAGTTCTTC. Amino acid sequence: CASTINSGSRSYNEQFF.

The V call is TRBV11-3, the J call TRBJ2-3; tentatively, D is TRBD1 (6 bases). The V end was cut by 5 bases, the J end by 3 bases, with 21 bases between. CDR3 length equals 17 residues. Per germline, CDR1 SGHNT and CDR2 YENEEA. The CDR3 bases are TGTGCCAGCAGCCAGCGCTACAGGGTGTCAGGTACAGATACGCAGTATTTT. It yields the protein CASSQRYRVSGTDTQYF.

The chain recombines TRBV12-3 or TRBV12-4 with TRBJ2-7, with D unresolved. V was shortened by 6 bases and J by 3 bases, with 9 bases between the two germline ends. This CDR3 has 12 residues. DNA for the CDR3: TGTGCCAGCAGCCGTGATAACTACGAGCAGTACTTC. Translated, it gives CASSRDNYEQYF.

The rearrangement joins TRBV5-1 to TRBJ2-1, with 7 bases that match TRBD2. Germline trimming cut 0 bases from V and 0 bases from J; bases unmatched to any gene: 9. The CDR3 totals 18 residues. Germline V lookup: CDR1 SGHRS, CDR2 YFSETQ. The CDR3: CASSLAVSSGLSYNEQFF. The CDR3 DNA sequence: TGCGCCAGCAGCTTGGCCGTCAGTAGCGGGCTCTCCTACAATGAGCAGTTCTTC.

This clone was counted between two and nine times. The same CDR3 also results from other DNA sequences found in this sample. The chain combines TRBV28 with TRBJ2-5; 10 bases map to TRBD2. Per germline, CDR1 MDHEN and CDR2 SYDVKM. The CDR3 is made up of 16 amino acids. The V and J ends lost 2 bases and 2 bases, in that order; junction bases with no gene match: 5. CDR3 in DNA: TGTGCCAGCAGTTTACCTAGCGGGAGAGGGCAAGAGACCCAGTACTTC. Translation gives CASSLPSGRGQETQYF.

In its sample, this clone was seen many times. The rearrangement joins TRBV3-1 (or the pseudogene TRBV3-2) to TRBJ1-5; D may be TRBD1 (6 bases). V shed 1 base and J shed 2 bases, with 6 bases lying between them. CDR1 is LGHDT and CDR2 is YNNKEL in the germline V gene (reference sequence). The CDR3 contains 14 residues. The CDR3 protein is CASSQGQGNQPQHF. The CDR3 nucleotides are TGTGCCAGCAGCCAAGGACAGGGCAATCAGCCCCAGCATTTT.

The chain links TRBV11-2 to TRBJ1-1, with D possibly TRBD1 on 5 matching bases. From germline, CDR1 is SGHAT and CDR2 FQNNGV. V dropped 5 bases and J dropped 1 base, with 23 bases sitting between them. The CDR3 sequence is 18 residues long. In DNA, the CDR3 is TGTGCCAGCAGCCTCCGGACCGTAAGGGGATTGGGGAACACTGAAGCTTTCTTT. Its translation is CASSLRTVRGLGNTEAFF.

The chain links TRBV10-2 to TRBJ2-1, with D tentatively TRBD2 (6 bases). Germline loops: CDR1 WSHSY, CDR2 SAAADI. CDR3 length: 16 amino acids. V lost 5 bases to trimming and J lost 0 bases, with 14 bases between them. In DNA, the CDR3 is TGCGCCAGCAGTTCTCTTGCGGGGAGCTCCTACAATGAGCAGTTCTTC. Encoded protein: CASSSLAGSSYNEQFF.

V is TRBV6-5 and J is TRBJ1-1; no clear D. Germline V CDR1 and CDR2: MNHEY, SVGAGI. CDR3 length equals 13 residues. With 6 bases removed from V and 8 bases from J, the gap between germline ends came to 16 bases. The DNA of the CDR3 is TGTGCCAGCAGGACGGGCCCAGCCTACGAAGCTTTCTTT. Translated, it gives CASRTGPAYEAFF.

This chain connects TRBV29-1 to TRBJ1-2; TRBD1 agrees at 7 bases. Germline loops: CDR1 SQVTM, CDR2 ANQGSEA. Trimming took 8 bases from V and 4 from J; bases not matched to a gene: 7. The CDR3 spans 12 residues. For the CDR3, the DNA is TGCAGCTTCTCTGGGACAGCCTATGGCTACACCTTC. It codes for CSFSGTAYGYTF.

The rearrangement uses TRBV27 and TRBJ2-3; D is ambiguous. Trimming pared 10 bases from V and 8 bases from J, leaving 13 bases between. The CDR3 sequence is 11 residues long. The germline gives CDR1 MNHEY, CDR2 SMNVEV (reference sequence). CDR3 protein: CATRGVGTQYF. In nucleotides, the CDR3 is TGTGCCACCAGAGGAGTCGGTACGCAGTATTTT.

This chain joins TRBV6-5 and TRBJ2-7; D is possibly TRBD1 (6 bases). CDR1 is MNHEY and CDR2 is SVGAGI in the germline V gene. The CDR3 is 11 amino acids. V lost 6 bases to trimming and J lost 6 bases, with 9 bases between them. CDR3 residues: CASSLGAEQYF. The CDR3 region has the DNA TGTGCCAGCAGCCTGGGGGCCGAGCAGTACTTC.

This clone was seen only a few times. This rearrangement joins TRBV27 to TRBJ2-2; 8 bases map to TRBD2. Per germline, CDR1 MNHEY and CDR2 SMNVEV (reference sequence). With V trimmed by 1 base and J by 5 bases, 12 bases remained unmatched. The CDR3 sequence is 18 residues long. The CDR3 nucleotides read TGTGCCAGCAGTTTATGGTCTCTTGGCGGGAGGAGAACCGGGGAGCTGTTTTTT. This codes for CASSLWSLGGRRTGELFF.

The chain has TRBV5-6 and TRBJ1-2; D is unresolved. Germline V gene data show CDR1 as SGHDT and CDR2 as YYEEEE. There are 11 residues in the CDR3. Trimming removed 4 bases at V and 7 bases at J, with 8 bases between. The CDR3 loop reads CASSHGSGYTF. The CDR3 DNA follows: TGTGCCAGCAGCCACGGGAGTGGCTACACCTTC.

This clone was recorded once. The gene calls are TRBV10-1 and TRBJ2-7; maybe TRBD2 (5 bases). CDR3 length: 15 amino acids. CDR1 is WNHNN and CDR2 is SYGVQD in the germline V gene (reference sequence). V lost 6 bases and J 0 bases, leaving 15 bases between the germline ends. CDR3 nucleotides: TGCGCCAGCAGCGGCCCACGGGGAAGCTCCTACGAGCAGTACTTC. Encoded protein: CASSGPRGSSYEQYF.

This clone appeared once. The CDR3 is CASSWASGPQGDEQFF. CDR3 nucleotides: TGTGCCAGTAGTTGGGCGTCGGGACCCCAAGGGGATGAGCAGTTCTTC. The chain joins TRBV19 to TRBJ2-1; D tentatively fits TRBD1 or TRBD2 (5 bases each). Per germline, CDR1 LNHDA and CDR2 SQIVND (reference sequence). This CDR3 has 16 amino acids. Trimming cost V 5 bases and J 8 bases, with 22 bases left between them.

The chain joins TRBV5-1 to TRBJ1-1, with D uncertain. The germline gives CDR1 SGHRS, CDR2 YFSETQ. The CDR3 is 13 amino acids. The V end lost 2 bases, the J end lost 4 bases, and 9 bases lay between the germline ends. In nucleotides, the CDR3 is TGCGCCAGCAGCTTTTCGGCAAGCACTGAAGCTTTCTTT. Protein: CASSFSASTEAFF.

This chain joins TRBV3-1 (or the pseudogene TRBV3-2) and TRBJ2-2; tentative D call: TRBD1 (6 bases). Germline lookup yields CDR1 LGHDT and CDR2 YNNKEL (reference sequence). The germline V and J ends were trimmed by 0 bases and 6 bases, with 14 bases remaining between them. The CDR3 runs to 16 residues. CDR3 sequence (DNA): TGTGCCAGCAGCCAAGATAGGGGACACCGACCCGGGGAGCTGTTTTTT. Residues: CASSQDRGHRPGELFF.

The rearrangement uses TRBV12-3 or TRBV12-4 and TRBJ1-2; D possibly corresponds to TRBD1 (5 bases). V lost 3 bases, J lost 7 bases, and 12 bases lay in between. The CDR3 is made up of 13 amino acids. This CDR3 reads CASSFGQGFGYTF. Here the CDR3 DNA reads TGTGCCAGCAGTTTCGGGCAGGGATTTGGCTACACCTTC.

The chain has TRBV5-8 and TRBJ1-4; D unresolved. Per the germline V gene, CDR1 is SGHTS and CDR2 is YDEGEE. Trimming removed 4 bases at V and 0 bases at J, with 13 bases between. The CDR3 contains 16 residues. Written as DNA, the CDR3 is TGTGCCAGCAGCCCGGATTGGAGTACAACTAATGAAAAACTGTTTTTT. It codes for CASSPDWSTTNEKLFF.